Below, 16 T cell receptor beta chains from the same sample are listed, as sequenced in a study of CD8+ T cells in alopecia areata. RNA was isolated and reverse transcribed to cDNA, the sequencing template. Measured with immunoSEQ multiplex PCR; TCRdb has only the in-frame clones, and not every one. This table has 130,000 to 150,000 clones, 65% to 90% appearing once. Indicated treatment: oral pan-JAK inhibitor, 5-10 mg twice daily. This specimen was CD8+ T cells sorted from blood, taken at week 4, from a patient treated with tofacitinib. All receptors come from a human donor with alopecia areata.

There are a few counts of this clone. The V call is TRBV6-5, the J call TRBJ2-2; D not certain. The CDR3 loop spans 15 amino acids. Deletions cut 0 bases from V and 4 bases from J, with 9 bases between. Per the germline V gene, CDR1 is MNHEY and CDR2 is SVGAGI. CDR3: CASSYSRQLTGELFF. The CDR3 coding sequence is TGTGCCAGCAGTTACTCGCGGCAGCTCACCGGGGAGCTGTTTTTT.

The J gene is TRBJ1-2, the V gene TRBV4-1; possibly TRBD1 for D (5 bases). V was cut by 4 bases and J by 3 bases, with 18 bases left in between. CDR3 length equals 16 residues. CDR1 is MGHRA, CDR2 YSYEKL, per germline. CDR3 loop: CASSPNPGFTHYGYTF. CDR3 sequence (DNA): TGCGCCAGCAGCCCTAATCCAGGGTTCACGCACTATGGCTACACCTTC.

The chain employs TRBV29-1 and TRBJ2-7; 10 bases agree with TRBD2. V dropped 7 bases and J dropped 6; count of bases not matched to a gene: 15. CDR3 size: 15 residues. Germline lookup yields CDR1 SQVTM and CDR2 ANQGSEA. The CDR3 spells CSGAPSGGPLAEQYF. The CDR3 DNA reads TGCAGCGGAGCGCCTAGCGGGGGCCCATTGGCCGAGCAGTACTTC.

CDR3 nucleotide sequence: TGCGCCAGCAGCCAGCACCCGACCGCCGCTAACTATGGCTACACCTTC. Translated: CASSQHPTAANYGYTF. J is TRBJ1-2 and V is TRBV4-1; D remains unclear. CDR1 is MGHRA, CDR2 YSYEKL, per germline. Trimming shortened V by 3 bases and J by 0 bases, and 14 bases separated the two germline ends. The CDR3 extends over 16 amino acids.

The chain uses TRBV18 and TRBJ2-3; 8 bases line up with TRBD2. This CDR3 comprises 17 residues. From germline, CDR1 is KGHSH and CDR2 LQKENI. Germline trimming cut 2 bases from V and 2 bases from J; bases unmatched to any gene: 9. CDR3 sequence: CASSPWEGSGVTDTQYF. The CDR3, as DNA: TGTGCCAGCTCACCATGGGAGGGTAGCGGGGTCACAGATACGCAGTATTTT.

The chain joins TRBV6-5 to TRBJ1-1; D may be TRBD1 (6 bases). Trimming left V 5 bases short and J 7 bases short, with 17 bases between. The CDR3 runs to 14 residues. Germline V gene data show CDR1 as MNHEY and CDR2 as SVGAGI. The CDR3 is CASSTGGVFDEAFF. As DNA, the CDR3 is TGTGCCAGCAGTACCGGGGGCGTATTTGATGAAGCTTTCTTT.

The chain is built from TRBV5-1 and TRBJ2-7; D remains ambiguous. Looked up from germline, CDR1 is SGHRS and CDR2 is YFSETQ. V was trimmed by 2 bases and J by 6 bases, leaving 15 bases between them. CDR3 length equals 14 residues. The CDR3 is CASSLELGSGEQYF. The CDR3, as DNA: TGCGCCAGCAGCTTAGAGTTAGGCTCAGGCGAGCAGTACTTC.

This clone was recorded only once. The chain couples TRBV25-1 to TRBJ2-7; no firm D call. The CDR3 runs 14 residues. Deletions cut 3 bases from V and 6 bases from J, with 15 bases between. Germline V gene lookup returns CDR1 MGHDK and CDR2 SYGVNS. The CDR3 region is CASSDGGVGVEQYF. CDR3 in DNA: TGTGCCAGCAGTGATGGTGGGGTTGGGGTCGAGCAGTACTTC.

This clone has just one count. The CDR3 region is CASSEGNEKLFF. DNA of the CDR3: TGTGCCAGCAGCGAAGGGAATGAAAAACTGTTTTTT. V usage is TRBV7-6 and J usage is TRBJ1-4; D unresolved. V lost 5 bases to trimming and J lost 5 bases, with 6 bases between them. CDR3 length: 12 amino acids. Germline-derived CDR1 and CDR2 are SGHVS and FNYEAQ.

The rearrangement uses TRBV5-1 and TRBJ2-2, with 8 bases aligning to TRBD1. The CDR3 consists of 14 residues. Trimming cost V 4 bases and J 6 bases; bases outside gene matches: 5. CDR1 and CDR2 (germline): SGHRS, YFSETQ. The CDR3 nucleotides are TGCGCCAGCAGCCGGGGACAGGCCCCCGGGGAGCTGTTTTTT. Its translation: CASSRGQAPGELFF. Full variable domain (missing parts from reference TRBV5-1 and TRBJ2-2): KAGVTQTPRYLIKTRGQQVTLSCSPISGHRSVSWYQQTPGQGLQFLFEYFSETQRNKGNFPGRFSGRQFSNSRSEMNVSTLELGDSALYLCASSRGQAPGELFFGEGSRLTVL.

Only a few counts were recorded for this clone. The sample carries other DNA sequences with the same CDR3. V usage is TRBV29-1 and J usage is TRBJ2-2; the D gene could be TRBD1 or TRBD2 (5 bases each). Germline CDR1 is SQVTM and CDR2 is ANQGSEA. The CDR3 runs to 12 residues. V was pared by 3 bases and J by 6 bases, with 8 bases between. CDR3 loop: CSVDGGAGELFF. Here the CDR3 DNA reads TGCAGCGTTGATGGGGGAGCCGGGGAGCTGTTTTTT.

The J gene is TRBJ2-7, the V gene TRBV6-5, with D unresolved. V was cut by 2 bases and J by 2 bases, with 10 bases left in between. The germline V gene encodes CDR1 MNHEY and CDR2 SVGAGI. CDR3 length: 14 amino acids. Here the CDR3 reads CASSYGQLTYEQYF. CDR3 DNA: TGTGCCAGCAGTTACGGCCAGCTTACCTACGAGCAGTACTTC.

J is TRBJ2-1 and V is TRBV4-1; 9 nucleotides agree with TRBD2. The germline gives CDR1 MGHRA, CDR2 YSYEKL. CDR3 length: 15 residues. V lost 3 bases to trimming and J lost 5 bases; unmatched junction nucleotides: 5. CDR3 nucleotide sequence: TGCGCCAGCAGCCAGCGGGGGGGCCTTGACAATGAGCAGTTCTTC. Translating gives CASSQRGGLDNEQFF.

This clone was counted between two and nine times. This chain uses TRBV29-1 with TRBJ2-1, with D possibly TRBD1 on 7 matching bases. The CDR3 is made up of 14 amino acids. The V end was cut by 7 bases, the J end by 2 bases, with 15 bases between. Germline values: CDR1 SQVTM, CDR2 ANQGSEA. The CDR3: CSAIGGQTYNEQFF. CDR3 DNA sequence: TGCAGCGCCATCGGGGGACAGACCTACAATGAGCAGTTCTTC.

The chain recombines TRBV4-1 with TRBJ1-5, with no clear D. Trimming left V 1 base short and J 4 bases short, with 5 bases between. The CDR3 has 13 amino acids. From germline, CDR1 is MGHRA and CDR2 YSYEKL. Here the CDR3 reads CASSQGGNQPQHF. As DNA, the CDR3 is TGCGCCAGCAGCCAAGGAGGAAATCAGCCCCAGCATTTT.

This chain connects TRBV30 to TRBJ1-2; 8 bases agree with TRBD1. Germline V gene sequence: CDR1 GTSNPN, CDR2 SVGIG (reference sequence). This CDR3 spans 14 amino acids. The CDR3 region is CALAVTGVIDGYTF. The CDR3 region has the DNA TGTGCATTAGCCGTGACAGGGGTGATTGATGGCTACACCTTC.